This TCR beta chain was captured by sequencing in a study of PD-L1 blockade in urothelial cancer. In the study overall: The median T cell count in blood samples was more than 110,000.

Time point described: peripheral blood 6 weeks after treatment start. Into every PCR, synthetic TCR analog templates were spiked. Assay used: immunoSEQ multiplex PCR; TCRdb lists only in-frame clones, some missing. The data hold about 120,000 clones, with more than 85% observed a single time. The CDR3 totals 13 residues. V was cut by 7 bases and J by 2 bases, with 9 bases left in between. Germline V gene lookup returns CDR1 LNHNV and CDR2 YYDKDF (reference sequence). The sequenced sample was PBMCs, obtained around atezolizumab (anti-PD-L1) treatment. This sequence joins TRBV15 and TRBJ1-5, with D hard to call. The clonotype originates from a man between 60 and 75 years old with urothelial cancer. The CDR3 is CATTNRGNQPQHF. The CDR3, as DNA: TGTGCCACCACGAACCGAGGCAATCAGCCCCAGCATTTT.